This TCR beta chain was identified during a study of cytomegalovirus exposure and HLA in healthy donors. Study information: Earlier sequencing of 150 million to 200 million T cells yielded 120 million or so unique TCR beta sequences.

Findings and limits, study-wide: Across donors, presence/absence analyses took sequencing depth to be roughly uniform. It was only CMV serostatus that was available as immune exposure information. There were several of the most significant clusters that appeared linked to common viral pathogens in a later analysis.

The CDR3 runs 13 residues. After removal of 4 bases from V and 3 bases from J, the junction contained 4 bases not matched to a gene. The germline V gene has CDR1 SGHNT and CDR2 YYREEE (reference sequence). A remark on this clone: Its antigen remains unidentified.

13 Jbeta primers and 60 Vbeta primers were used for the PCR. The table came from immunoSEQ multiplex PCR; TCRdb's copy has only in-frame clones and leaves some out. The sample records 100,000 to 150,000 clones, 75% to 85% being singletons. Specimen: PBMCs. The chain combines TRBV5-4 with TRBJ2-7, with 7 bases lining up with TRBD2. The TCR was taken from a girl under 10 years old in good health and CMV-seronegative. This CDR3 is CASSQAGFYEQYF. The CDR3, as DNA: TGTGCCAGCAGCCAAGCGGGGTTCTACGAGCAGTACTTC.